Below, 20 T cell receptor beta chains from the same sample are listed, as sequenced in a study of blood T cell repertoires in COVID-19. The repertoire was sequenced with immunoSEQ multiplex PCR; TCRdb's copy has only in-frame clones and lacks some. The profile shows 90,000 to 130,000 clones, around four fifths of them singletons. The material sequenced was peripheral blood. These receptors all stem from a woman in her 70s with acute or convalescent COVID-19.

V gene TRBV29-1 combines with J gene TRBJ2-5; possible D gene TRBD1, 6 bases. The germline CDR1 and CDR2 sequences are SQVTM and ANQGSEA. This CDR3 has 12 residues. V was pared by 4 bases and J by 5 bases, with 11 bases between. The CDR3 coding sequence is TGCAGCGTTGCGACAGGCCTGGAGACCCAGTACTTC. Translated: CSVATGLETQYF.

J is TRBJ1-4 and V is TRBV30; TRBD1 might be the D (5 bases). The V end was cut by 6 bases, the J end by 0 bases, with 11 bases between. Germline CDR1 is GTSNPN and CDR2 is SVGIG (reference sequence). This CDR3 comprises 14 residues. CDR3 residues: CACLQESTNEKLFF. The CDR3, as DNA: TGTGCCTGCTTACAGGAATCAACTAATGAAAAACTGTTTTTT.

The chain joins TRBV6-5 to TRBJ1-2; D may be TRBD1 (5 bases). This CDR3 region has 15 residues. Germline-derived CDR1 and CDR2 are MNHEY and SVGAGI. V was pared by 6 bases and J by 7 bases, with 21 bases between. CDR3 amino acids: CASRVDGRGGGGYTF. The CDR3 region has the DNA TGTGCCAGCAGAGTCGACGGGAGGGGAGGAGGTGGCTACACCTTC.

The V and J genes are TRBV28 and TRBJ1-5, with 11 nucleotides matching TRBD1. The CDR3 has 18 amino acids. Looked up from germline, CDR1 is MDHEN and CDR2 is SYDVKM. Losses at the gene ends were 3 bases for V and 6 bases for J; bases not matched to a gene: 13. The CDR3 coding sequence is TGTGCCAGCAGTTTCCCCAAAGGGGGACAGGGGGTAAGTCAGCCCCAGCATTTT. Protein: CASSFPKGGQGVSQPQHF.

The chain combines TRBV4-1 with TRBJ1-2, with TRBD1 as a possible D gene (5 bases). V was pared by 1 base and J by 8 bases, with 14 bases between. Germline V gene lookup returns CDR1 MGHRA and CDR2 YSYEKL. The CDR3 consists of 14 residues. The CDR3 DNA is TGCGCCAGCAGCCAAGGTCGGACACCCGGAGGCTACACCTTC. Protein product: CASSQGRTPGGYTF.

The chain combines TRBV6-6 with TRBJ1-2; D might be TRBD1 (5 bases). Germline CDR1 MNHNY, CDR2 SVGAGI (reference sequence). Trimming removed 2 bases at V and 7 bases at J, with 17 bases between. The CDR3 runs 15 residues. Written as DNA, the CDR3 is TGTGCCAGCAGTTACCACCTCTCCAGGGATGGTGGCTACACCTTC. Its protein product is CASSYHLSRDGGYTF.

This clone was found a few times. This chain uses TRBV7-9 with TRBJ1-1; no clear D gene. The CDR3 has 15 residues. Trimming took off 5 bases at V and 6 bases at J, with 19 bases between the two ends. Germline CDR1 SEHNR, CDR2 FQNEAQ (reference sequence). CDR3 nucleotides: TGTGCCAGCAGCCGCAGACAATTTACGAGCCCTGAAGCTTTCTTT. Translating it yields CASSRRQFTSPEAFF.

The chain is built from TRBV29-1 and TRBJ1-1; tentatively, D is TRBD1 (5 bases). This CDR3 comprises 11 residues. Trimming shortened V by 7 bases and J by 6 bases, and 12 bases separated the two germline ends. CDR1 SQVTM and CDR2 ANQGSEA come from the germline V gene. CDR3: CSAKTGSEAFF. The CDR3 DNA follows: TGCAGCGCCAAAACAGGTTCTGAAGCTTTCTTT.

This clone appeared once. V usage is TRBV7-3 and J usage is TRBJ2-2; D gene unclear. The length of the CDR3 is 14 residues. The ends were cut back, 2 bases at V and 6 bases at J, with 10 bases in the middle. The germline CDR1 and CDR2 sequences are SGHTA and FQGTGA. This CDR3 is CASSLVDWSGELFF. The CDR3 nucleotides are TGTGCCAGCAGCTTAGTTGACTGGTCCGGGGAGCTGTTTTTT.

The CDR3 DNA reads as TGTGCCAGTAGTATCGGGAGCGGGGGGGCTGAGACCCAGTACTTC. As protein: CASSIGSGGAETQYF. The genes are TRBV19 and TRBJ2-5, with 10 nucleotides matching TRBD2. The length of the CDR3 is 15 residues. Germline V gene sequence: CDR1 LNHDA, CDR2 SQIVND (reference sequence). The J segment lost 5 bases and the V segment lost 3 bases, leaving 6 bases of the junction unmatched.

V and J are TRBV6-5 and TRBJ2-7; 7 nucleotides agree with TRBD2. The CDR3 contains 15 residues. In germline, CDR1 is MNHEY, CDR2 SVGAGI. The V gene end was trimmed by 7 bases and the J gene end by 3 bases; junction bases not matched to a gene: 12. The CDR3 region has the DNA TGTGCCAGCACTAAGTCGGCTAGCGGATTCTACGAGCAGTACTTC. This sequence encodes CASTKSASGFYEQYF.

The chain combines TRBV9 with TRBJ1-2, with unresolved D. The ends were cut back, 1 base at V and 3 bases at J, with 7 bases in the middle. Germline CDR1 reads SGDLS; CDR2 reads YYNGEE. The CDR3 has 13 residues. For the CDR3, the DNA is TGTGCCAGCAGCGTACAGGAAGACTATGGCTACACCTTC. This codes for CASSVQEDYGYTF. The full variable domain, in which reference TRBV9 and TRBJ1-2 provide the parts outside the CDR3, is DSGVTQTPKHLITATGQRVTLRCSPRSGDLSVYWYQQSLDQGLQFLIQYYNGEERAKGNILERFSAQQFPDLHSELNLSSLELGDSALYFCASSVQEDYGYTFGSGTRLTVV.

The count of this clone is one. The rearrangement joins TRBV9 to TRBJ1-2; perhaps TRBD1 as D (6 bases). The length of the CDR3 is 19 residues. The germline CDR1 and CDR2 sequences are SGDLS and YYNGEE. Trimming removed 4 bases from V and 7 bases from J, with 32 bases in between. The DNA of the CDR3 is TGTGCCAGCAGCCCCCCCCCAGAGGGACATTATCTTAGCGCTTTTGGCTACACCTTC. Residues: CASSPPPEGHYLSAFGYTF.

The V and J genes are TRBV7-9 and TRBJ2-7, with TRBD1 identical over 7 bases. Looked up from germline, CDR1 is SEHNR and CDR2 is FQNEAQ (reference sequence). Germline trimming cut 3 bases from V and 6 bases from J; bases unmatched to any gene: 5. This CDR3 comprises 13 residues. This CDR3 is CASSFLSGGEQYV. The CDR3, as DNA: TGTGCCAGCAGCTTCTTATCAGGGGGCGAGCAGTACGTC.

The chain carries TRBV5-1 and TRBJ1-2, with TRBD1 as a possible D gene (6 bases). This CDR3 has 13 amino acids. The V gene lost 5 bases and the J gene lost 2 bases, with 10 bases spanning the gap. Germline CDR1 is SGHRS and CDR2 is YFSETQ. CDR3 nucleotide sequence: TGCGCCAGCAGTTCAGGGGAGAACTATGGCTACACCTTC. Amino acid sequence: CASSSGENYGYTF.

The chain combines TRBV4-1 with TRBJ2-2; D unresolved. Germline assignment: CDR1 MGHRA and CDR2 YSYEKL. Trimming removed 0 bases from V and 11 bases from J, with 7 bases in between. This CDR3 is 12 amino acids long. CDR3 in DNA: TGCGCCAGCAGCCAAGAGAACTCCGAGCTGTTTTTT. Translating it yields CASSQENSELFF.

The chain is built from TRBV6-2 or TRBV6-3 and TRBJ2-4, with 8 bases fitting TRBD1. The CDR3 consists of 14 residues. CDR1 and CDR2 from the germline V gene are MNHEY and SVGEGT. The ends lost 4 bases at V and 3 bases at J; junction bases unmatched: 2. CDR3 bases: TGTGCCAGCAGTTTCACAGGGGGCAAAAACATTCAGTACTTC. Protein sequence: CASSFTGGKNIQYF.

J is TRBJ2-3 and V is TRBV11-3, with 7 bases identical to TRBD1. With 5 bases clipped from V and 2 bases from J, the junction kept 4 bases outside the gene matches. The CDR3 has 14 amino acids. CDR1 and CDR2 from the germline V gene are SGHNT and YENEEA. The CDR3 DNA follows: TGTGCCAGCAGCCCGACAGGGAACACAGATACGCAGTATTTT. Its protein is CASSPTGNTDTQYF.

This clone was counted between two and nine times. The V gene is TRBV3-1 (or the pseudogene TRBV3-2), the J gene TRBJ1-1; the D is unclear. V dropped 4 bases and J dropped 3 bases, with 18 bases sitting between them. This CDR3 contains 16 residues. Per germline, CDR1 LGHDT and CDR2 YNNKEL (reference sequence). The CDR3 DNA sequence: TGTGCCAGCAGCCCGACGATGCGGGCTACGGACACTGAAGCTTTCTTT. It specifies CASSPTMRATDTEAFF.

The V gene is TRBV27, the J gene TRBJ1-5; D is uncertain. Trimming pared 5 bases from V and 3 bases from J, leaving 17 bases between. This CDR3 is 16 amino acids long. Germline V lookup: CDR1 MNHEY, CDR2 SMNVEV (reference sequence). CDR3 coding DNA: TGTGCCAGCAGTGACATTAGAAACAGCTTCAATCAGCCCCAGCATTTT. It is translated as CASSDIRNSFNQPQHF.